A single sample gave rise to the 14 T cell receptor beta chains below, sequenced in a study of beta chain features in type 1 diabetes. Investigators reverse transcribed all isolated RNA, so they sequenced expressed TCRB transcripts. Libraries were prepared by immunoSEQ multiplex PCR; TCRdb keeps only in-frame clonotypes and omits some of them. The profile shows about 260,000 clones, approximately 20% of them singletons. Antigens of these TCRs are unknown. Study-level results: TCRB CDR3s were moderately but significantly shorter in Type 1 diabetes patients in all four CD4+ subsets.

The sample comprised naive CD4+ T cells from blood. These receptor sequences come from a middle-aged woman with type 1 diabetes.

A few counts support this clone. The gene calls are TRBV7-2 and TRBJ1-2; D ambiguous. CDR3 length: 15 amino acids. CDR1 and CDR2 (germline): SGHTA, FQGNSA. With 5 bases removed from V and 5 bases from J, the gap between germline ends came to 18 bases. The CDR3 nucleotides read TGTGCCAGCAGCCTAGGACGGCAGGTCCCATATGGCTACACCTTC. Residues: CASSLGRQVPYGYTF.

This clone was counted a few times. The V and J genes are TRBV29-1 and TRBJ2-5; D is perhaps TRBD1 (6 bases). The J call may be incorrect, as the DNA end agrees better with TRBJ2-7. The germline gives CDR1 SQVTM, CDR2 ANQGSEA. This CDR3 is 12 amino acids long. The CDR3 bases are TGCAGCGTTGGAAGAGGGGGCTACGAGCAGTACTTC. Its translation: CSVGRGGYEQYF.

The chain carries TRBV7-9 and TRBJ2-1; the D is unclear. The V end lost 1 base, the J end lost 0 bases, and 4 bases lay between the germline ends. Germline CDR1 reads SEHNR; CDR2 reads FQNEAQ (reference sequence). The CDR3 totals 14 residues. CDR3 DNA: TGTGCCAGCAGCTTAGGGGCCTCCTACAATGAGCAGTTCTTC. This encodes CASSLGASYNEQFF.

Only a few counts were recorded for this clone. This sequence joins TRBV2 and TRBJ1-3; 7 nucleotides align to TRBD1. The CDR3 has 13 amino acids. The V gene end was trimmed by 4 bases and the J gene end by 3 bases; junction bases not matched to a gene: 0. The V gene's germline CDR1 is SNHLY and CDR2 FYNNEI. The CDR3 DNA sequence: TGTGCCAGCAGTGGGGACAGTGGAAACACCATATATTTT. This codes for CASSGDSGNTIYF.

The chain couples TRBV5-1 to TRBJ2-1; D is unclear. Per the germline V gene, CDR1 is SGHRS and CDR2 is YFSETQ. This CDR3 comprises 12 residues. V was clipped by 1 base and J by 6 bases, with 5 bases between them. The CDR3 sequence is CASSLYSNEQFF. CDR3 DNA: TGCGCCAGCAGCTTGTACAGCAATGAGCAGTTCTTC.

This clone was detected only a few times. The chain has TRBV2 and TRBJ1-1, with D tentatively TRBD1 (6 bases). CDR3 length equals 13 residues. Between the trimmed V and J ends, which lost 7 bases and 4 bases, there was a span of 13 bases. Germline CDR1 is SNHLY and CDR2 is FYNNEI. For the CDR3, the DNA is TGTGCCAGCACCTTACAGGGATCCACTGAAGCTTTCTTT. Its translation: CASTLQGSTEAFF.

The V call is TRBV5-1, the J call TRBJ2-7; perhaps TRBD1 as D (7 bases). Germline CDR1 is SGHRS and CDR2 is YFSETQ. Trimming stripped 2 bases from V and 0 bases from J, with 12 bases between. The CDR3 loop spans 15 amino acids. CDR3 nucleotides: TGCGCCAGCAGCTTCTCAGGGGGGAGCTCCTACGAGCAGTACTTC. Its translation: CASSFSGGSSYEQYF.

V and J are TRBV9 and TRBJ1-1, with TRBD1 matching over 9 bases. Germline trimming cut 3 bases from V and 1 base from J; bases unmatched to any gene: 4. Germline lookup yields CDR1 SGDLS and CDR2 YYNGEE. The CDR3 consists of 15 residues. The CDR3 loop is CASSEGQGQNTEAFF. The CDR3 DNA reads TGTGCCAGCAGCGAGGGACAGGGACAGAACACTGAAGCTTTCTTT.

Written as DNA, the CDR3 is TGTGCCACCAGGGAGGGGCTCTACGAGCAGTACTTC. Its translation: CATREGLYEQYF. The V and J genes are TRBV28 and TRBJ2-7, with 7 nucleotides matching TRBD2. This CDR3 has 12 amino acids. V gave up 10 bases and J gave up 3 bases; unmatched junction bases: 6. Germline V lookup: CDR1 MDHEN, CDR2 SYDVKM.

The chain recombines TRBV13 with TRBJ2-3, with 9 bases fitting TRBD2. Looked up from germline, CDR1 is PRHDT and CDR2 is FYEKMQ (reference sequence). CDR3 size: 15 residues. J lost 6 bases, V lost 5 bases, and 9 bases had no gene match. CDR3 sequence reads: CASSRPREGSDTQYF. For the CDR3, the DNA is TGTGCCAGCAGCCGACCGCGGGAGGGTTCGGATACGCAGTATTTT.

This clone was observed a handful of times. The germline gene is not matched at one end of the junction; a read error may be the cause. Written as DNA, the CDR3 is TGTGCCAGCACCTTATGGGGGCGGGATGGCTACACCTTC. Amino acid sequence: CASTLWGRDGYTF. The rearrangement uses TRBV7-9 and TRBJ1-2, with D maybe TRBD1 (6 bases). The CDR3 contains 13 residues. Germline loops: CDR1 SEHNR, CDR2 FQNEAQ (reference sequence).

The rearrangement uses TRBV7-2 and TRBJ1-5; tentative D call: TRBD1 (6 bases). CDR3 size: 15 residues. Germline-derived CDR1 and CDR2 are SGHTA and FQGNSA. V lost 1 base, J lost 4 bases, and 11 bases lay in between. CDR3 in DNA: TGTGCCAGCAGCTTAGGGCAGGGGACGAATCAGCCCCAGCATTTT. Residues: CASSLGQGTNQPQHF.

This clone was observed a few times. Other DNA sequences in the sample encode the same CDR3. The chain has TRBV7-2 and TRBJ2-5; 7 bases are shared with TRBD2. Germline CDR1 and CDR2: SGHTA and FQGNSA. CDR3 length equals 13 residues. V was pared by 5 bases and J by 1 base, with 1 base of the junction left unmatched. CDR3 sequence (DNA): TGTGCCAGCAGCCCGGGGGGCCAAGAGACCCAGTACTTC. It specifies CASSPGGQETQYF.

The V call is TRBV11-1, the J call TRBJ2-3; 8 bases agree with TRBD2. The germline V gene encodes CDR1 SGHAT and CDR2 FQDESV (reference sequence). Trimming cost V 0 bases and J 10 bases; bases outside gene matches: 9. The CDR3 runs to 15 residues. The CDR3 sequence is CASSLASPEAGAQYF. CDR3 DNA sequence: TGTGCCAGCAGCTTAGCCTCACCCGAAGCGGGGGCGCAGTATTTT.